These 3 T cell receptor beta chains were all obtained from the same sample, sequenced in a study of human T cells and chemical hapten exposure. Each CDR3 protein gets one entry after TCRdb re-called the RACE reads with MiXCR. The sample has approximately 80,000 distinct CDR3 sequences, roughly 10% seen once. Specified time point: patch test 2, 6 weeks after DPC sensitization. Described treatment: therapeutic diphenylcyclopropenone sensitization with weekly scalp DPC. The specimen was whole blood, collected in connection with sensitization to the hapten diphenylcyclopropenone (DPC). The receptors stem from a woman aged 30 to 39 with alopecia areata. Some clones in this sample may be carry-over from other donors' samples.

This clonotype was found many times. The CDR3 sequence is CASSPGQGPGNTIYF. The CDR3 nucleotides are TGTGCCAGCAGCCCCGGACAGGGACCTGGAAACACCATATATTTT. V gene TRBV11-3 combines with J gene TRBJ1-3; 8 bases match TRBD1. Germline V CDR1 and CDR2: SGHNT, YENEEA. This CDR3 spans 15 amino acids. Germline trimming cut 5 bases from V and 2 bases from J; bases unmatched to any gene: 5.

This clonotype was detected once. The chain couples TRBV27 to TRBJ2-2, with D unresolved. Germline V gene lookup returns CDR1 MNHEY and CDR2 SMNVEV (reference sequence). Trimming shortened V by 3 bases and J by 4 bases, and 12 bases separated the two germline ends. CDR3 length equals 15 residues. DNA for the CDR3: TGTGCCAGCAGTTTTAAATGGCAGACCACCGGGGAGCTGTTTTTT. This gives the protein CASSFKWQTTGELFF.

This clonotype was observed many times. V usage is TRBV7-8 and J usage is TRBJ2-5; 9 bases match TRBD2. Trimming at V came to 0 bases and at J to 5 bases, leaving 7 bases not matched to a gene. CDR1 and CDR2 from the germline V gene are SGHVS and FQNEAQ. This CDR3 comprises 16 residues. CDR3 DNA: TGTGCCAGCAGCTTAGCGGGCGGGGGGGCCCTGGAGACCCAGTACTTC. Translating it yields CASSLAGGGALETQYF.